These 27 T cell receptor beta chains were sequenced from one sample in a study of T cell responses to AZD1222 COVID-19 vaccine. The data were produced by immunoSEQ multiplex PCR, yet TCRdb's version contains in-frame clones alone and is incomplete. The sample consists of 150,000 or so clones, about 90% of them appearing once. The material was peripheral blood, obtained 28 days after the second AZD1222 dose. The receptor set was obtained from an adult who received the AZD1222 COVID-19 vaccine.

The rearrangement uses TRBV6-5 and TRBJ2-7, with TRBD1 matching 10 bases. The CDR3 extends over 15 amino acids. CDR1 MNHEY and CDR2 SVGAGI come from the germline V gene. V dropped 6 bases and J dropped 4; count of bases not matched to a gene: 9. CDR3 loop: CASRAGGTGDYEQYF. The CDR3 DNA reads as TGTGCCAGCAGGGCAGGGGGGACAGGGGATTACGAGCAGTACTTC.

The chain uses TRBV28 and TRBJ1-5; TRBD1 aligns across 9 bases. Germline CDR1 MDHEN, CDR2 SYDVKM. With 4 bases clipped from V and 5 bases from J, the junction kept 6 bases outside the gene matches. This CDR3 spans 15 amino acids. The CDR3 reads CASSSRDRVYQPQHF. The CDR3 DNA is TGTGCCAGCAGTTCCCGGGACAGGGTATATCAGCCCCAGCATTTT.

The chain carries TRBV6-1 and TRBJ1-4; D gene unclear. The CDR3 is made up of 14 amino acids. The V gene lost 2 bases and the J gene lost 8 bases, with 12 bases spanning the gap. Germline V gene lookup returns CDR1 MNHNS and CDR2 SASEGT. The CDR3 nucleotides read TGTGCCAGCAGTGAATTCACAGCGGGGGAAAAACTGTTTTTT. Translation gives CASSEFTAGEKLFF.

The CDR3 protein is CASSSLASSYNEQFF. CDR3 sequence (DNA): TGTGCCAGCAGTTCACTAGCGTCCTCCTACAATGAGCAGTTCTTC. This sequence joins TRBV6-5 and TRBJ2-1; 7 bases match TRBD2. CDR1 is MNHEY and CDR2 is SVGAGI in the germline V gene. The CDR3 is made up of 15 amino acids. V was pared by 4 bases and J by 0 bases, with 3 bases of the junction left unmatched.

The rearrangement links TRBV7-2 to TRBJ2-7; 9 bases are a match to TRBD1. Germline loops: CDR1 SGHTA, CDR2 FQGNSA. The V gene end was trimmed by 3 bases and the J gene end by 1 base; junction bases not matched to a gene: 1. The CDR3 consists of 14 residues. This chain's CDR3 is CASSLTGGSYEQYF. The DNA of the CDR3 is TGTGCCAGCAGCTTGACAGGGGGTTCCTACGAGCAGTACTTC.

The rearrangement uses TRBV20-1 and TRBJ2-7; 7 nucleotides agree with TRBD2. Germline CDR1 reads DFQATT; CDR2 reads SNEGSKA (reference sequence). After removal of 1 base from V and 7 bases from J, the junction contained 1 base not matched to a gene. The CDR3 length is 11 residues. The CDR3 spells CSARGGGEQYF. The CDR3 bases are TGCAGTGCTAGAGGGGGGGGAGAGCAGTACTTC.

CDR3 DNA sequence: TGTGCCAGCACCAGGGGGCGAGATAGCAATCAGCCCCAGCATTTT. Translated, it gives CASTRGRDSNQPQHF. V usage is TRBV6-6 and J usage is TRBJ1-5; TRBD1 agrees at 8 bases. The junction had 5 bases not matched to a gene; V was cut back by 7 bases and J by 0 bases. This CDR3 contains 15 residues. Germline V lookup: CDR1 MNHNY, CDR2 SVGAGI (reference sequence).

The CDR3 nucleotides read TGTGCCAGTAGTCCCGGGAGGGCCGACGGCGAGACCCAGTACTTC. Translated: CASSPGRADGETQYF. The J gene is TRBJ2-5, the V gene TRBV19; 8 bases fit TRBD2. Germline CDR1 is LNHDA and CDR2 is SQIVND (reference sequence). CDR3 length equals 15 residues. V lost 5 bases, J lost 5 bases, and 10 bases stayed unmatched.

J is TRBJ1-1 and V is TRBV10-3; weak D call: TRBD1 (5 bases). V shed 11 bases and J shed 1 base, with 8 bases lying between them. Looked up from germline, CDR1 is ENHRY and CDR2 is SYGVKD. CDR3 length: 11 amino acids. The CDR3, as DNA: TGTGCCGTCGGGGGGAACACTGAAGCTTTCTTT. Translating it yields CAVGGNTEAFF.

This clone has just a few counts. This chain uses TRBV9 with TRBJ2-1; possible D gene TRBD1, 6 bases. Looked up from germline, CDR1 is SGDLS and CDR2 is YYNGEE. V was shortened by 3 bases and J by 4 bases, with 14 bases between the two germline ends. This CDR3 region has 15 residues. In DNA, the CDR3 is TGTGCCAGCAGCGGCGGACAGCAGAATTACAATGAGCAGTTCTTC. Translation: CASSGGQQNYNEQFF.

The V and J genes are TRBV6-5 and TRBJ2-5; D gene unclear. This CDR3 has 13 amino acids. From germline, CDR1 is MNHEY and CDR2 SVGAGI. The V end was cut by 0 bases, the J end by 4 bases, with 6 bases between. In nucleotides, the CDR3 is TGTGCCAGCAGTTACTCGAGTATAGAGACCCAGTACTTC. Its translation: CASSYSSIETQYF.

This rearrangement joins TRBV3-1 (or the pseudogene TRBV3-2) to TRBJ2-1; D is unresolved. Trimming cost V 4 bases and J 6 bases, with 7 bases left between them. This CDR3 contains 12 residues. Germline-derived CDR1 and CDR2 are LGHDT and YNNKEL (reference sequence). CDR3 in DNA: TGTGCCAGCAGCCGTTCGATCAATGAGCAGTTCTTC. It codes for CASSRSINEQFF.

The chain recombines TRBV10-1 with TRBJ2-3; D is unresolved. V lost 0 bases and J 2 bases, leaving 9 bases between the germline ends. CDR1 is WNHNN, CDR2 SYGVQD, per germline (reference sequence). CDR3 length equals 15 residues. As DNA, the CDR3 is TGCGCCAGCAGTGAGTCTGAACGGCACACAGATACGCAGTATTTT. This codes for CASSESERHTDTQYF.

The CDR3 DNA reads TGTGCCAGCTCACCGAGGCAGGGGGCCTCTGGAAACACCATATATTTT. Residues: CASSPRQGASGNTIYF. The gene calls are TRBV18 and TRBJ1-3; TRBD1 matches 8 bases. Germline V gives CDR1 KGHSH, CDR2 LQKENI. This CDR3 spans 16 amino acids. V lost 3 bases, J lost 0 bases, and 4 bases stayed unmatched.

The chain has TRBV30 and TRBJ2-2, with D perhaps TRBD2 (7 bases). The germline V and J ends were trimmed by 1 base and 8 bases, with 20 bases remaining between them. The CDR3 totals 16 residues. Germline assignment: CDR1 GTSNPN and CDR2 SVGIG (reference sequence). The CDR3 nucleotides are TGTGCCTGGAGTGGGGGGGCGGGAGTTTGGGGAGGGGAGCTGTTTTTT. It is translated as CAWSGGAGVWGGELFF.

The V call is TRBV2, the J call TRBJ1-2; D remains unclear. Germline CDR1 reads SNHLY; CDR2 reads FYNNEI. V was shortened by 5 bases and J by 4 bases, with 5 bases between the two germline ends. The CDR3 has 11 residues. The CDR3 DNA is TGTGCCAGCAGTCCAGGCTATGGCTACACCTTC. It encodes CASSPGYGYTF. Variable domain in full (rest from reference TRBV2 and TRBJ1-2): EPEVTQTPSHQVTQMGQEVILRCVPISNHLYFYWYRQILGQKVEFLVSFYNNEISEKSEIFDDQFSVERPDGSNFTLKIRSTKLEDSAMYFCASSPGYGYTFGSGTRLTVV.

V usage is TRBV7-9 and J usage is TRBJ1-2; unclear D gene. V gave up 2 bases and J gave up 4 bases, with 14 bases separating them. The CDR3 extends over 15 amino acids. Germline CDR1 reads SEHNR; CDR2 reads FQNEAQ (reference sequence). The CDR3 DNA follows: TGTGCCAGCAGCTTAATGACTGTGATGGGCTATGGCTACACCTTC. It encodes CASSLMTVMGYGYTF.

This chain's CDR3 is CASSLPRRTYEQYF. For the CDR3, the DNA is TGTGCCAGCAGCTTACCCCGCAGAACCTACGAGCAGTACTTC. The chain combines TRBV7-8 with TRBJ2-7; D unresolved. CDR1 and CDR2 from the germline V gene are SGHVS and FQNEAQ. The CDR3 consists of 14 residues. V was pared by 2 bases and J by 2 bases, with 10 bases between.

This clone showed up just once. This sequence joins TRBV4-1 and TRBJ1-2; 8 positions match TRBD1. With V trimmed by 4 bases and J by 8 bases, 6 bases remained unmatched. Looked up from germline, CDR1 is MGHRA and CDR2 is YSYEKL. CDR3 size: 13 residues. CDR3 amino acids: CASSPGQGRGYTF. The CDR3 bases are TGCGCCAGCAGCCCAGGACAGGGACGGGGCTACACCTTC.

The gene calls are TRBV5-1 and TRBJ1-1; D is uncertain. V was clipped by 0 bases and J by 3 bases, with 12 bases between them. The CDR3 contains 15 residues. Germline values: CDR1 SGHRS, CDR2 YFSETQ. DNA of the CDR3: TGCGCCAGCAGCTTGGATCGGGTAGGGCACACTGAAGCTTTCTTT. Translated, it gives CASSLDRVGHTEAFF.

The V call is TRBV6-5, the J call TRBJ1-2; D is unresolved. V lost 3 bases and J lost 2, with 16 bases in between. The germline CDR1 and CDR2 sequences are MNHEY and SVGAGI. The CDR3 runs to 16 residues. CDR3 nucleotides: TGTGCCAGCAGTTATTTCCCCAGTCGAGGGAACTATGGCTACACCTTC. It yields the protein CASSYFPSRGNYGYTF.

The CDR3 loop reads CASSIMGRDSSYEQYF. As DNA, the CDR3 is TGTGCCAGTAGTATAATGGGCCGGGACAGCTCCTACGAGCAGTACTTC. The chain is built from TRBV19 and TRBJ2-7; 7 nucleotides match TRBD1. V trimming: 2 bases; J trimming: 0 bases; junction bases outside the gene matches: 7. The germline CDR1 and CDR2 sequences are LNHDA and SQIVND (reference sequence). CDR3 length equals 16 residues.

The chain recombines TRBV4-3 with TRBJ1-1; the match to TRBD1 covers 9 bases. CDR1 is LGHNA and CDR2 is YSLEER in the germline V gene. Losses at the gene ends were 8 bases for V and 3 bases for J; bases not matched to a gene: 13. The CDR3 spans 16 residues. As DNA, the CDR3 is TGCGCCAGCTCCCGCAGACTGGACAGGGGTGACACTGAAGCTTTCTTT. Translating gives CASSRRLDRGDTEAFF.

The gene calls are TRBV20-1 and TRBJ1-2; the D gene is possibly TRBD1 (5 bases). Germline values: CDR1 DFQATT, CDR2 SNEGSKA (reference sequence). Between the trimmed V and J ends, which lost 3 bases and 2 bases, there was a span of 16 bases. The CDR3 totals 15 residues. The CDR3: CSASTGGQANYGYTF. The CDR3 bases are TGCAGTGCTAGTACAGGCGGCCAAGCCAACTATGGCTACACCTTC.

The rearrangement links TRBV28 to TRBJ1-1; 7 positions agree with TRBD1. This CDR3 has 13 amino acids. CDR1 and CDR2 (germline): MDHEN, SYDVKM. J was trimmed by 6 bases and V by 11 bases; bases with no gene match: 12. CDR3 sequence: CAGQPTGRAEAFF. The CDR3 DNA sequence: TGTGCCGGTCAGCCGACAGGGAGGGCTGAAGCTTTCTTT.

The chain links TRBV5-4 to TRBJ2-7; 10 positions agree with TRBD1. Looked up from germline, CDR1 is SGHNT and CDR2 is YYREEE (reference sequence). This CDR3 comprises 14 residues. Trimming took 3 bases from V and 1 from J; bases not matched to a gene: 1. The DNA for the CDR3 is TGTGCCAGCAGCTGGGGACAGGGGTCCTACGAGCAGTACTTC. This sequence encodes CASSWGQGSYEQYF.

This rearrangement joins TRBV6-6 to TRBJ1-5; D ambiguous. CDR1 is MNHNY, CDR2 SVGAGI, per germline (reference sequence). The ends were cut back, 2 bases at V and 6 bases at J, with 5 bases in the middle. The CDR3 sequence is 12 residues long. CDR3 region: CASSYSFQPQHF. CDR3 nucleotide sequence: TGTGCCAGCAGTTACAGTTTTCAGCCCCAGCATTTT.